One sample yielded the 31 T cell receptor beta chains listed below, sequenced in a study of shared clonotypes between healthy human individuals. Profiled with immunoSEQ multiplex PCR; TCRdb holds only in-frame clones, not every one. The sample consists of about 2.3 million clones, over 85% of them appearing once. What was sequenced was naive CD4+ T cells from PBMCs. This sample's subset: CD45RA+ positively selected. The receptors were sampled from a man between 18 and 35 years old in good health. Some clones in this sample may be carry-over from other donors' samples.

The genes are TRBV28 and TRBJ2-7; TRBD1 matches at 7 bases. V dropped 2 bases and J dropped 6; count of bases not matched to a gene: 7. Germline CDR1 MDHEN, CDR2 SYDVKM. The CDR3 is 14 amino acids. CDR3 nucleotide sequence: TGTGCCAGCAGTTTAATCGGACAGGCGGGCGAGCAGTACTTC. It encodes CASSLIGQAGEQYF. Together with reference TRBV28 and TRBJ2-7, the CDR3 gives the full variable domain: DVKVTQSSRYLVKRTGEKVFLECVQDMDHENMFWYRQDPGLGLRLIYFSYDVKMKEKGDIPEGYSVSREKKERFSLILESASTNQTSMYLCASSLIGQAGEQYFGPGTRLTVT.

This sequence joins TRBV6-1 and TRBJ2-2; TRBD1 matches at 7 bases. Trimming took 4 bases from V and 0 from J; bases not matched to a gene: 2. Germline V gene lookup returns CDR1 MNHNS and CDR2 SASEGT. The CDR3 has 15 amino acids. In nucleotides, the CDR3 is TGTGCCAGCAGTGGGGACAGAACGAACACCGGGGAGCTGTTTTTT. It translates to CASSGDRTNTGELFF.

V is TRBV5-7 and J is TRBJ1-5; D is perhaps TRBD1 (6 bases). TRBV5-7 is annotated as an ORF whose role is uncertain. V lost 3 bases and J 0 bases, leaving 13 bases between the germline ends. CDR3 size: 16 residues. CDR3 amino acids: CASSYGQPYSNQPQHF. The CDR3 bases are TGTGCCAGCAGCTACGGACAGCCTTATAGCAATCAGCCCCAGCATTTT.

The gene calls are TRBV19 and TRBJ2-1; no definite D call. The CDR3 is 13 amino acids. The V and J ends lost 3 bases and 6 bases respectively, with 9 bases between them. Germline CDR1 LNHDA, CDR2 SQIVND (reference sequence). CDR3 sequence (DNA): TGTGCCAGTAGTATCCCATCGGGCAATGAGCAGTTCTTC. This encodes CASSIPSGNEQFF.

This chain connects TRBV6-5 to TRBJ1-5; D perhaps matches TRBD1 (5 bases). V dropped 3 bases and J dropped 5 bases, with 11 bases sitting between them. In germline, CDR1 is MNHEY, CDR2 SVGAGI. This CDR3 has 14 residues. The CDR3 reads CASSYIGGDQPQHF. The CDR3 bases are TGTGCCAGCAGTTATATTGGGGGGGATCAGCCCCAGCATTTT.

The CDR3 region is CASTGTGGNDFLGAFF. For the CDR3, the DNA is TGTGCCAGTACCGGGACAGGGGGAAACGATTTCCTAGGAGCTTTCTTT. The chain couples TRBV19 to TRBJ1-1; 11 nucleotides agree with TRBD1. The ends lost 7 bases at V and 10 bases at J; junction bases unmatched: 17. The CDR3 totals 16 residues. Germline values: CDR1 LNHDA, CDR2 SQIVND (reference sequence).

The DNA of the CDR3 is TGTGCCAGCAGCTTGGCCGAAACAGATACGCAGTATTTT. It encodes CASSLAETDTQYF. The chain recombines TRBV5-8 with TRBJ2-3; D gene ambiguous. This CDR3 has 13 amino acids. V lost 0 bases to trimming and J lost 3 bases, with 5 bases between them. The germline V gene encodes CDR1 SGHTS and CDR2 YDEGEE.

V usage is TRBV18 and J usage is TRBJ2-3; 10 bases align to TRBD1. Trimming removed 4 bases from V and 4 bases from J; junction bases left unmatched: 14. This CDR3 is built from 18 residues. Germline V gene lookup returns CDR1 KGHSH and CDR2 LQKENI. Written as DNA, the CDR3 is TGTGCCAGCTCACGAAAAGAACCGGGACAGGGGAGACCAGATACGCAGTATTTT. This encodes CASSRKEPGQGRPDTQYF.

The J gene is TRBJ1-2, the V gene TRBV6-5; 8 bases match TRBD1. J lost 6 bases, V lost 3 bases, and 6 bases had no gene match. The germline V gene has CDR1 MNHEY and CDR2 SVGAGI. This CDR3 has 14 residues. CDR3 in amino acids: CASSYRDRLDGYTF. The CDR3 nucleotides read TGTGCCAGCAGTTATAGGGACAGGCTAGATGGCTACACCTTC.

This rearrangement joins TRBV15 to TRBJ2-5, with 9 bases lining up with TRBD1. Trimming removed 3 bases from V and 5 bases from J; junction bases left unmatched: 4. This CDR3 has 14 residues. Germline V gene sequence: CDR1 LNHNV, CDR2 YYDKDF (reference sequence). This CDR3 reads CATSRQTGGETQYF. As DNA, the CDR3 is TGTGCCACCAGCAGGCAGACAGGGGGGGAGACCCAGTACTTC.

The chain links TRBV7-8 to TRBJ2-3; weak D call: TRBD1 (5 bases). The V gene's germline CDR1 is SGHVS and CDR2 FQNEAQ. V was trimmed by 3 bases and J by 0 bases, leaving 16 bases between them. The CDR3 sequence is 17 residues long. For the CDR3, the DNA is TGTGCCAGCAGCTTTAGAACAGGTTTCCCTAGCACAGATACGCAGTATTTT. It is translated as CASSFRTGFPSTDTQYF.

The chain's CDR3 is CASSKLGTSGSYNEQFF. For the CDR3, the DNA is TGTGCCAGCAGTAAGCTAGGGACTAGCGGCTCCTACAATGAGCAGTTCTTC. V is TRBV2 and J is TRBJ2-1; 11 bases are shared with TRBD2. Germline values: CDR1 SNHLY, CDR2 FYNNEI. V was clipped by 5 bases and J by 0 bases; unmatched bases: 6. The CDR3 contains 17 residues.

The rearrangement joins TRBV6-5 to TRBJ2-2; no reliable D call. The CDR3 runs 14 residues. Per germline, CDR1 MNHEY and CDR2 SVGAGI. V was pared by 10 bases and J by 4 bases, with 16 bases between. The CDR3 DNA follows: TGTGCCATAGGTACCGGCAGCCCCACCGGGGAGCTGTTTTTT. Its protein product is CAIGTGSPTGELFF.

The chain is built from TRBV19 and TRBJ2-5; D possibly matches TRBD1 or TRBD2 (7 bases each). Germline CDR1 reads LNHDA; CDR2 reads SQIVND (reference sequence). Trimming stripped 4 bases from V and 5 bases from J, with 11 bases between. The CDR3 extends over 13 amino acids. CDR3 nucleotide sequence: TGTGCCAGTAGTAGGCAGGGGGGGGAGACCCAGTACTTC. Its protein is CASSRQGGETQYF.

The chain couples TRBV4-1 to TRBJ1-2, with 7 bases identical to TRBD1. The CDR3 sequence is 19 residues long. Germline trimming cut 5 bases from V and 5 bases from J; bases unmatched to any gene: 23. Germline V gene data show CDR1 as MGHRA and CDR2 as YSYEKL. Here the CDR3 DNA reads TGCGCCAGCAGCGAAATCGAAAGGGTTAAAGTGGGACAGTCTTATGGCTACACCTTC. Its translation is CASSEIERVKVGQSYGYTF.

About this clone: The sample has other DNA sequences that encode this CDR3 too. V and J are TRBV28 and TRBJ2-7; 9 nucleotides align to TRBD2. Trimming took 3 bases from V and 4 from J; bases not matched to a gene: 4. This CDR3 region has 14 residues. The germline V gene has CDR1 MDHEN and CDR2 SYDVKM. The CDR3 DNA sequence: TGTGCCAGCAGTTTTAGCGGGAGCTCATACGAGCAGTACTTC. Amino acids: CASSFSGSSYEQYF.

The chain employs TRBV19 and TRBJ1-4, with TRBD1 matching over 7 bases. This CDR3 region has 14 residues. The junction had 10 bases not matched to a gene; V was cut back by 7 bases and J by 8 bases. The V gene's germline CDR1 is LNHDA and CDR2 SQIVND (reference sequence). CDR3 in amino acids: CASTNRRGSEKLFF. CDR3 bases: TGTGCCAGTACAAATCGCAGGGGGTCCGAAAAACTGTTTTTT. Using reference TRBV19 and TRBJ1-4 for the parts outside the CDR3, the full variable domain is DGGITQSPKYLFRKEGQNVTLSCEQNLNHDAMYWYRQDPGQGLRLIYYSQIVNDFQKGDIAEGYSVSREKKESFPLTVTSAQKNPTAFYLCASTNRRGSEKLFFGSGTQLSVL.

Details on this clone: The same CDR3 can be traced to other DNA sequences in this sample. The rearrangement joins TRBV14 to TRBJ1-2; D perhaps matches TRBD1 (5 bases). Trimming stripped 0 bases from V and 7 bases from J, with 18 bases between. From germline, CDR1 is SGHDN and CDR2 FVKESK. CDR3 size: 16 residues. Here the CDR3 reads CASSQEGGRALSGYTF. The CDR3, as DNA: TGTGCCAGCAGCCAAGAAGGTGGCAGGGCTTTGTCTGGCTACACCTTC.

The chain recombines TRBV27 with TRBJ2-4, with TRBD2 identical over 11 bases. Germline V gene sequence: CDR1 MNHEY, CDR2 SMNVEV (reference sequence). This CDR3 is 15 amino acids long. V lost 5 bases to trimming and J lost 6 bases; unmatched junction nucleotides: 6. The CDR3 spells CASSPIAGGINIQYF. The CDR3 DNA reads TGTGCCAGCAGTCCAATAGCGGGAGGGATAAACATTCAGTACTTC.

The gene calls are TRBV27 and TRBJ2-1; 7 bases are a match to TRBD1. The CDR3 contains 15 residues. Germline CDR1 and CDR2: MNHEY and SMNVEV (reference sequence). The trim removed 5 bases at V and 1 base at J, leaving 5 bases unmatched. CDR3 coding DNA: TGTGCCAGCAGTGAACAGGGGAAGTCCTACAATGAGCAGTTCTTC. This gives the protein CASSEQGKSYNEQFF.

The sample holds one count of this clone. The chain links TRBV5-1 to TRBJ2-3; 12 nucleotides align to TRBD2. The CDR3 runs to 17 residues. V lost 3 bases, J lost 6 bases, and 11 bases stayed unmatched. Looked up from germline, CDR1 is SGHRS and CDR2 is YFSETQ. CDR3 sequence: CASSWALAGGYQDTQYF. As DNA, the CDR3 is TGCGCCAGCAGCTGGGCCCTAGCGGGAGGGTACCAGGATACGCAGTATTTT.

The CDR3 reads CASTRRGEVKTQYF. CDR3 DNA: TGTGCCAGCACCCGACGGGGGGAAGTGAAGACCCAGTACTTC. The chain recombines TRBV5-6 with TRBJ2-5, with 7 bases matching TRBD2. The germline V gene has CDR1 SGHDT and CDR2 YYEEEE. The CDR3 has 14 amino acids. V was pared by 6 bases and J by 6 bases, with 11 bases of the junction left unmatched.

This clone was detected once. Other DNA sequences from this sample encode an identical CDR3 as well. CDR3 in amino acids: CASSLGQVNTEAFF. In nucleotides, the CDR3 is TGTGCCAGCAGCTTAGGGCAGGTGAACACTGAAGCTTTCTTT. J is TRBJ1-1 and V is TRBV7-9; no definite D call. CDR3 length equals 14 residues. The germline V gene has CDR1 SEHNR and CDR2 FQNEAQ (reference sequence). Trimming stripped 1 base from V and 0 bases from J, with 6 bases between.

V usage is TRBV5-1 and J usage is TRBJ2-7; 8 nucleotides match TRBD2. Trimming removed 4 bases from V and 1 base from J; junction bases left unmatched: 4. From germline, CDR1 is SGHRS and CDR2 YFSETQ. The CDR3 length is 14 residues. DNA for the CDR3: TGCGCCAGCAGCGACCCGGGAGGGTCCTACGAGCAGTACTTC. It codes for CASSDPGGSYEQYF.

The chain links TRBV18 to TRBJ2-2; 10 bases map to TRBD2. The V gene end was trimmed by 4 bases and the J gene end by 5 bases; junction bases not matched to a gene: 7. The CDR3 has 16 residues. Germline V gene lookup returns CDR1 KGHSH and CDR2 LQKENI. CDR3 bases: TGTGCCAGCTCACTCCTCCTAGCGGGAGTAACCGGGGAGCTGTTTTTT. Translated, it gives CASSLLLAGVTGELFF.

The chain employs TRBV30 and TRBJ2-5, with a tentative D call TRBD2 (6 bases). The DNA end favors TRBJ2-7, so the J call may be wrong. The CDR3 is made up of 13 amino acids. Germline values: CDR1 GTSNPN, CDR2 SVGIG (reference sequence). The chain's CDR3 is CAWSSREMDEQYF. In nucleotides, the CDR3 is TGTGCCTGGAGTAGTCGGGAGATGGACGAGCAGTACTTC.

The V and J genes are TRBV7-9 and TRBJ1-1, with D possibly being TRBD1 (6 bases). CDR3 length: 16 amino acids. V was shortened by 5 bases and J by 2 bases, with 18 bases between the two germline ends. The germline CDR1 and CDR2 sequences are SEHNR and FQNEAQ (reference sequence). The CDR3 region has the DNA TGTGCCAGCAGCGAAGGACCCGGGACAATAAACACTGAAGCTTTCTTT. It is translated as CASSEGPGTINTEAFF.

This rearrangement joins TRBV5-1 to TRBJ2-6, with D hard to call. The V end was cut by 2 bases, the J end by 2 bases, with 5 bases between. Germline V gene data show CDR1 as SGHRS and CDR2 as YFSETQ. This CDR3 is 14 amino acids long. The DNA for the CDR3 is TGCGCCAGCAGCTTCGGCCCTGGGGCCAACGTCCTGACTTTC. Amino acids: CASSFGPGANVLTF.

The chain has TRBV2 and TRBJ1-4, with D perhaps matching TRBD1 (5 bases). Germline V CDR1 and CDR2: SNHLY, FYNNEI. This CDR3 is built from 16 residues. V lost 7 bases and J lost 3, with 18 bases in between. The CDR3 here is CASTPLLPGPNEKLFF. CDR3 sequence (DNA): TGTGCCAGCACCCCCCTCCTCCCAGGGCCTAATGAAAAACTGTTTTTT.

The CDR3 DNA reads TGTGCCAGCCGGGGACTAGCGGGAAAATCGAATGAGCAGTTCTTC. Its translation is CASRGLAGKSNEQFF. This chain links TRBV6-5 with TRBJ2-1; 13 nucleotides match TRBD2. Trimming took 8 bases from V and 7 from J; bases not matched to a gene: 8. Germline-derived CDR1 and CDR2 are MNHEY and SVGAGI. This CDR3 contains 15 residues.

The V call is TRBV2, the J call TRBJ2-1; perhaps TRBD2 as D (5 bases). Germline V gene sequence: CDR1 SNHLY, CDR2 FYNNEI. This CDR3 spans 11 amino acids. V lost 7 bases and J lost 10, with 11 bases in between. The CDR3 bases are TGTGCCAGCACGGGGAGCTGGGAGCAGTTCTTC. This codes for CASTGSWEQFF.